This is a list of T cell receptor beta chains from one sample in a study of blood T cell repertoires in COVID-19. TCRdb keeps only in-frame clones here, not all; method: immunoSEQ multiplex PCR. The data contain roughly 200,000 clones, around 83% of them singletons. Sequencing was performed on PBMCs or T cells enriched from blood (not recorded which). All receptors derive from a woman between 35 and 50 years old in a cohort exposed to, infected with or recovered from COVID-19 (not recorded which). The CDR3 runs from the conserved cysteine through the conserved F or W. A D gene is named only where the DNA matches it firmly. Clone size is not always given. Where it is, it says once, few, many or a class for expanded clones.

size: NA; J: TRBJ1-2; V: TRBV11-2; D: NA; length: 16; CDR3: CASSHDLDFLAYGYTF; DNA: TGTGCCAGCAGCCATGACTTGGACTTTCTGGCCTATGGCTACACCTTC
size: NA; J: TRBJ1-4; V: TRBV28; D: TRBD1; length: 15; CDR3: CASSRPGQGDEKLFF; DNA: TGTGCCAGCAGTCGACCGGGACAGGGGGATGAAAAACTGTTTTTT
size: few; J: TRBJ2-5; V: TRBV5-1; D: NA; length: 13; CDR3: CASSSRYQETQYF; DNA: TGCGCCAGCAGCTCGCGGTACCAAGAGACCCAGTACTTC
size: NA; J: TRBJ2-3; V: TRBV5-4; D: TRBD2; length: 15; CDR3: CASSPGTTGTDTQYF; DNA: TGTGCCAGCAGCCCGGGGACTACCGGCACAGATACGCAGTATTTT
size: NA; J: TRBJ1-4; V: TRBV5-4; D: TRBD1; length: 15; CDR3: CASSPTGGGGEKLFF; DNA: TGTGCCAGCAGCCCGACGGGAGGGGGCGGTGAAAAACTGTTTTTT
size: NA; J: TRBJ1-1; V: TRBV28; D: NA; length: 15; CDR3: CASSDLPRVNTEAFF; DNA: TGTGCCAGCAGCGACCTTCCGCGGGTGAACACTGAAGCTTTCTTT
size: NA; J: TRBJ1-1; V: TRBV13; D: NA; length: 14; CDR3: CASSRGTPNTEAFF; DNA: TGTGCCAGCAGCCGAGGGACACCGAACACTGAAGCTTTCTTT
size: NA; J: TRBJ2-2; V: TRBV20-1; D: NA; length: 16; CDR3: CSASGRQVSDTGELFF; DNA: TGCAGTGCTAGTGGGCGACAGGTATCGGACACCGGGGAGCTGTTTTTT
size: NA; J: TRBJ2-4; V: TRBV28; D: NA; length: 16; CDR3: CASSSLLGGNVNIQYF; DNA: TGTGCCAGCAGTTCCCTTCTTGGGGGGAACGTAAACATTCAGTACTTC
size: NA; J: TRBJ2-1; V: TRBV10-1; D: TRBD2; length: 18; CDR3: CASSGPQQSGGNYNEQFF; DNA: TGCGCCAGCAGTGGCCCCCAACAGAGCGGGGGGAACTACAATGAGCAGTTCTTC
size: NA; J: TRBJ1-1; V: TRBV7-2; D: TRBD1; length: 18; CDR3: CASSSWDRGGHMNTEAFF; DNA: TGTGCCAGCAGCTCCTGGGACAGGGGGGGCCACATGAACACTGAAGCTTTCTTT
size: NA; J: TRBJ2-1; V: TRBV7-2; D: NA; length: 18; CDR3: CASSLFLVGASVYNEQFF; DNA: TGTGCCAGCAGCTTATTTTTGGTCGGGGCTAGCGTCTACAATGAGCAGTTCTTC
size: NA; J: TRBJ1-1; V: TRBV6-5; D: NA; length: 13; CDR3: CASSSTGKPEAFF; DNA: TGTGCCAGCAGCTCCACAGGGAAACCTGAAGCTTTCTTT
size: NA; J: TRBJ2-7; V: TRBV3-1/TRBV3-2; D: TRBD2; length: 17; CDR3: CASSPRKGASGSYEQYF; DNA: TGTGCCAGCAGCCCCAGAAAGGGGGCTAGCGGGAGTTACGAGCAGTACTTC
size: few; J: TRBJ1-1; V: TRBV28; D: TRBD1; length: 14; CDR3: CASSSDRGRAEAFF; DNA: TGTGCCAGCAGTTCGGACAGGGGAAGGGCTGAAGCTTTCTTT
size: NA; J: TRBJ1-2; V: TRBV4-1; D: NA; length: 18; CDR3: CASSPSRGGEGANYGYTF; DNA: TGCGCCAGCAGCCCCAGTCGAGGGGGGGAAGGAGCTAACTATGGCTACACCTTC
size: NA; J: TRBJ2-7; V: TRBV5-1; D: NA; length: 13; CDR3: CASSFRQQAEQYF; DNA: TGCGCCAGCAGCTTCAGACAGCAGGCCGAGCAGTACTTC
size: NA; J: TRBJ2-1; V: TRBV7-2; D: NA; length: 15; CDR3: CASSLGRGFGNEQFF; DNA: TGTGCCAGCAGCTTAGGCAGGGGCTTTGGGAATGAGCAGTTCTTC
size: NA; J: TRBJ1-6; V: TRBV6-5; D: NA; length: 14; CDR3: CASSWQGQTSPLHF; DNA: TGTGCCAGCAGTTGGCAGGGGCAGACCTCACCCCTCCACTTT
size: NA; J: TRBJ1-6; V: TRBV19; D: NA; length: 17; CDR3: CASTEILKGPPNSPLHF; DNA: TGTGCCAGTACCGAAATACTAAAGGGGCCCCCTAATTCACCCCTCCACTTT
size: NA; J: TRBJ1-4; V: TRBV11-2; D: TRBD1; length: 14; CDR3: CASSNRGQGEKLFF; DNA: TGTGCCAGCAGCAACAGGGGGCAGGGTGAAAAACTGTTTTTT
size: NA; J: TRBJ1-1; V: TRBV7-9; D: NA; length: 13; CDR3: CASSLEANTEAFF; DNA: TGTGCCAGCAGCTTGGAGGCGAACACTGAAGCTTTCTTT
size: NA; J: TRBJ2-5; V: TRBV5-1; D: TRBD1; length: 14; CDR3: CASSPDRGQKTQYF; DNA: TGCGCCAGCAGCCCTGACAGGGGGCAGAAGACCCAGTACTTC
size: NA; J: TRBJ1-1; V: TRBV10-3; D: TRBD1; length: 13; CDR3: CAMHRGLNTEAFF; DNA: TGTGCCATGCACAGGGGGTTGAACACTGAAGCTTTCTTT
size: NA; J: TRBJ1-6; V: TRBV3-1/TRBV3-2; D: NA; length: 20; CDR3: CASSQENLRDRSPLDSPLHF; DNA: TGTGCCAGCAGCCAAGAGAACCTCCGTGACAGGTCCCCCTTGGATTCACCCCTCCACTTT
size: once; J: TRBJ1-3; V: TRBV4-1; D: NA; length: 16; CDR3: CASSPLQAHSGNTIYF; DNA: TGCGCCAGCAGCCCACTACAGGCGCACTCTGGAAACACCATATATTTT
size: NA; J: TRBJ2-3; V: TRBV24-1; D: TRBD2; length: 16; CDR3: CATSDPSGIYTDTQYF; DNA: TGTGCCACCAGTGATCCCAGCGGGATCTACACAGATACGCAGTATTTT
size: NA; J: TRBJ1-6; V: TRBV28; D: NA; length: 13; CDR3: CASLGGVNSPLHF; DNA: TGTGCCAGTCTGGGGGGGGTAAATTCACCCCTCCACTTT
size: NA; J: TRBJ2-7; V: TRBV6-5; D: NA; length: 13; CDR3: CASSWDTSYEQYF; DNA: TGTGCCAGCAGTTGGGACACCTCCTACGAGCAGTACTTC
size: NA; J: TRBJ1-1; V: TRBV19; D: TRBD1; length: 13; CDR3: CASRGQGLTEAFF; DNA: TGTGCCAGTAGAGGACAGGGATTGACTGAAGCTTTCTTT
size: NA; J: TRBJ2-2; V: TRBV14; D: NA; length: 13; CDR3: CASSLYRTGELFF; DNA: TGTGCCAGCAGCCTCTACAGAACCGGGGAGCTGTTTTTT
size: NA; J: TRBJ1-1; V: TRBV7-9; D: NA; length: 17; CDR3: CASSSLKTYRMGTEAFF; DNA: TGTGCCAGCAGCTCCCTAAAAACTTACAGGATGGGGACTGAAGCTTTCTTT
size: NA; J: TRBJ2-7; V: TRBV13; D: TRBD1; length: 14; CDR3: CASSSRQGASEQYF; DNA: TGTGCCAGCAGCTCCCGACAGGGGGCTTCCGAGCAGTACTTC
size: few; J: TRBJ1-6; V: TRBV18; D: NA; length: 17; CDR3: CASSPYGRDAYNSPLHF; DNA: TGTGCCAGCTCACCATACGGCAGGGATGCCTATAATTCACCCCTCCACTTT
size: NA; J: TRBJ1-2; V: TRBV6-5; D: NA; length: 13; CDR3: CASSYVLTGGYTF; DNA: TGTGCCAGCAGTTACGTCCTTACGGGAGGCTACACCTTC
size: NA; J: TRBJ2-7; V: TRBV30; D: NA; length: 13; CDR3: CAWSVQVSYEQYF; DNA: TGTGCCTGGAGTGTGCAGGTCTCCTACGAGCAGTACTTC
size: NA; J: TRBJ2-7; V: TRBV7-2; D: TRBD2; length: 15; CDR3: CASSSSAGGNYEQYF; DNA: TGTGCCAGCAGCTCCTCCGCGGGGGGGAACTACGAGCAGTACTTC
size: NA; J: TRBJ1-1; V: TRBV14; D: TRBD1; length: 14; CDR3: CASSRGQGATEAFF; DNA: TGTGCCAGCAGCCGGGGACAGGGGGCCACTGAAGCTTTCTTT
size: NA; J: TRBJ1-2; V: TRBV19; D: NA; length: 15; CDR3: CASKPQGAGDYGYTF; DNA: TGTGCCAGCAAACCACAGGGCGCGGGGGATTATGGCTACACCTTC
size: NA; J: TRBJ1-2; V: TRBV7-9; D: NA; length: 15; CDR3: CASSSNSGRDYGYTF; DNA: TGTGCCAGCAGCTCCAACAGCGGACGGGACTATGGCTACACCTTC
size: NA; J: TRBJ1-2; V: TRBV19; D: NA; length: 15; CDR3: CASSIGDTFSYGYTF; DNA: TGTGCCAGTAGTATAGGAGACACTTTTAGCTATGGCTACACCTTC
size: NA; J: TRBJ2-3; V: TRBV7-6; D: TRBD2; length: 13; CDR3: CASAGGRTDTQYF; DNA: TGTGCCAGCGCGGGGGGTCGCACAGATACGCAGTATTTT
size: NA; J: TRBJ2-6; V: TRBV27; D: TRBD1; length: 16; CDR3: CASSLTGGAGANVLTF; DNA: TGTGCCAGCAGTTTAACAGGGGGCGCTGGGGCCAACGTCCTGACTTTC
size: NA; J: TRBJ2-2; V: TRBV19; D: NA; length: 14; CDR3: CASVGAANTGELFF; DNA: TGTGCCAGTGTGGGGGCCGCGAACACCGGGGAGCTGTTTTTT
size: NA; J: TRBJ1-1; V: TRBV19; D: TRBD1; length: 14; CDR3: CASSIRGPDTEAFF; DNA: TGTGCCAGTAGTATCAGGGGGCCTGACACTGAAGCTTTCTTT
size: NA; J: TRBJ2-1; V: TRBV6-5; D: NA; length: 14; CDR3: CASSPWGGRNEQFF; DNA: TGTGCCAGCAGTCCCTGGGGGGGGCGCAATGAGCAGTTCTTC
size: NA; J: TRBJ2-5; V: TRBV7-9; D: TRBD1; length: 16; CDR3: CASSPLVETGGKTQYF; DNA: TGTGCCAGCAGCCCCCTAGTGGAGACAGGGGGGAAGACCCAGTACTTC
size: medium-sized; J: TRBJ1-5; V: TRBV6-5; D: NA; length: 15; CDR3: CASSISDSSNQPQHF; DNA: TGTGCCAGCAGTATATCGGACAGTTCCAATCAGCCCCAGCATTTT
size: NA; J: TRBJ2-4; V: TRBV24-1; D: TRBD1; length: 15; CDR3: CATRTDRGPKNIQYF; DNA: TGTGCCACCAGAACGGACAGGGGGCCCAAAAACATTCAGTACTTC
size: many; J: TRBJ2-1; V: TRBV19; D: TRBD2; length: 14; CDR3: CASSLSGLYNEQFF; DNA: TGTGCCAGTAGTCTTAGCGGGCTTTACAATGAGCAGTTCTTC
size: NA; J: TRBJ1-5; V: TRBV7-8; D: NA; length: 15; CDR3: CASKINRDSNQPQHF; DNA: TGTGCCAGCAAGATAAACAGGGATAGCAATCAGCCCCAGCATTTT
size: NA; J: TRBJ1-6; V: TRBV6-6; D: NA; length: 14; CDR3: CASSYSSGDSPLHF; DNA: TGTGCCAGCAGTTACTCGTCAGGGGATTCACCCCTCCACTTT
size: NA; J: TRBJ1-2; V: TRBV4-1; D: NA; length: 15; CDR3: CARSRPGGGRGGYTF; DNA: TGCGCCCGCAGCCGCCCGGGCGGGGGGCGAGGTGGCTACACCTTC
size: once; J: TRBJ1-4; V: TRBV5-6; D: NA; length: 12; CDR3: CASSLLSEKLFF; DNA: TGTGCCAGCAGCTTACTGAGTGAAAAACTGTTTTTT
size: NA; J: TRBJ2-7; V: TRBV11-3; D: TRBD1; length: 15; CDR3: CASSSLDRGHHEQYF; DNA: TGTGCCAGCAGCTCCTTGGACAGGGGGCACCACGAGCAGTACTTC
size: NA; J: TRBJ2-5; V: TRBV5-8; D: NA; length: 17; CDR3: CASSLDSRQAAGETQYF; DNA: TGTGCCAGCAGCTTGGACAGCAGACAGGCGGCGGGAGAGACCCAGTACTTC
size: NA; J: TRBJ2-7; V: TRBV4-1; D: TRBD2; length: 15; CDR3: CASSQDERGLYEQYF; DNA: TGCGCCAGCAGCCAGGACGAGCGGGGGCTCTACGAGCAGTACTTC
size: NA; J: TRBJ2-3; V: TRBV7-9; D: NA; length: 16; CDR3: CASSPPGGRATDTQYF; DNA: TGTGCCAGCAGCCCTCCGGGGGGCAGGGCGACAGATACGCAGTATTTT